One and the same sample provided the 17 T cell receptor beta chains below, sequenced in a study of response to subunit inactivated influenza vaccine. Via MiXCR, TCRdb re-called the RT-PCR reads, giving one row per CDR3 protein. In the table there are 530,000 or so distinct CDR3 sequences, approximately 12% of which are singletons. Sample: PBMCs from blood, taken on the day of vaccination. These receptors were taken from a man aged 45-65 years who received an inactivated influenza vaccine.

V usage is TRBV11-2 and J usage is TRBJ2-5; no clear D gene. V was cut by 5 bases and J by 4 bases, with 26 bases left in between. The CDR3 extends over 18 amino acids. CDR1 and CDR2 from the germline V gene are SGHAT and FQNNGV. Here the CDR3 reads CASSPSPSHLGLGETQYF. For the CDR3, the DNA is TGTGCCAGCAGCCCAAGCCCTTCGCACCTCGGGTTGGGAGAGACCCAGTACTTC. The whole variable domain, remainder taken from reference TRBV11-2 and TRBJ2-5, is EAGVAQSPRYKIIEKRQSVAFWCNPISGHATLYWYQQILGQGPKLLIQFQNNGVVDDSQLPKDRFSAERLKGVDSTLKIQPAKLEDSAVYLCASSPSPSHLGLGETQYFGPGTRLLVL.

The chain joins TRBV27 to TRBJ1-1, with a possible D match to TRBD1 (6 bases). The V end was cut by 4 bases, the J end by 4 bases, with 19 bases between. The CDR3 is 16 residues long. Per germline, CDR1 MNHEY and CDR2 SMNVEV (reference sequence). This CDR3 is CASSSQDRTFSTEAFF. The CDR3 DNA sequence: TGTGCCAGCAGTTCCCAAGACAGGACTTTTAGCACTGAAGCTTTCTTT.

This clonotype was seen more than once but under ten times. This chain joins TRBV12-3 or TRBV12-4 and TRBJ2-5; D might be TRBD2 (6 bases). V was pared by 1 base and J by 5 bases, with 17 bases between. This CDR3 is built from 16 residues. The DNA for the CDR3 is TGTGCCAGCAGTTTAGGAGGGGTTCAGGCGGGGGAGACCCAGTACTTC. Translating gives CASSLGGVQAGETQYF.

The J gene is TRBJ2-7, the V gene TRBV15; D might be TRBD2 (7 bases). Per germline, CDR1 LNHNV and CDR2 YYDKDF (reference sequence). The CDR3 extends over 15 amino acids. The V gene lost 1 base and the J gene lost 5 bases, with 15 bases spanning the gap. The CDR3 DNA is TGTGCCACCAGCAGAGTTAGGGGGGGGGCCGACGAGCAGTACTTC. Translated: CATSRVRGGADEQYF.

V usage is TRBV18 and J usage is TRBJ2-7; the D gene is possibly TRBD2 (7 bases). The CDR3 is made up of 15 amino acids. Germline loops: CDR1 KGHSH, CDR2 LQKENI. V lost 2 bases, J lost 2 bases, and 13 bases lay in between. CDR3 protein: CASSPAKGGTYEQYF. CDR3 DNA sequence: TGTGCCAGCTCACCAGCGAAGGGGGGGACCTACGAGCAGTACTTC.

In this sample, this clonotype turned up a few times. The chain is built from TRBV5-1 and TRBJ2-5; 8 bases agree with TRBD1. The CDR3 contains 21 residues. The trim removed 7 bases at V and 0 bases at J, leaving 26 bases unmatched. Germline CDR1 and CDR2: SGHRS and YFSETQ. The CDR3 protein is CASSAWSSRGRMLRHQETQYF. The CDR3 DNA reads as TGCGCCAGCTCAGCTTGGTCTAGCAGGGGGCGAATGTTGCGGCACCAAGAGACCCAGTACTTC.

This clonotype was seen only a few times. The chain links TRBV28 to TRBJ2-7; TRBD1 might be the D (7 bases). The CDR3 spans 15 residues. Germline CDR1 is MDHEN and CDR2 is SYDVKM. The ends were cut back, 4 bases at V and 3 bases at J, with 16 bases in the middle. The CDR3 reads CASSSAGQNNYEQYF. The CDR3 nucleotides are TGTGCCAGCAGTTCCGCGGGACAGAACAACTACGAGCAGTACTTC.

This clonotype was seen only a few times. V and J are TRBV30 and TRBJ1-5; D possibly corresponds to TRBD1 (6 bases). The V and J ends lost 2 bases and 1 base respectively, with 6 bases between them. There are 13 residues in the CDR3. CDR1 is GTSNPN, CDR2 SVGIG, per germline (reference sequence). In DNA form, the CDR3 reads TGTGCCTGGAGTAGGGGGAGCAATCAGCCCCAGCATTTT. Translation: CAWSRGSNQPQHF.

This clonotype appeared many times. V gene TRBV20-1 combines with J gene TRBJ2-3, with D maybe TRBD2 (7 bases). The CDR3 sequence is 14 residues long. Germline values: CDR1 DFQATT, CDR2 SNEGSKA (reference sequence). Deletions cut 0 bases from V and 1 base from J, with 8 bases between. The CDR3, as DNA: TGCAGTGCTAGAGAAGGGGGGGGCACAGATACGCAGTATTTT. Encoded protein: CSAREGGGTDTQYF.

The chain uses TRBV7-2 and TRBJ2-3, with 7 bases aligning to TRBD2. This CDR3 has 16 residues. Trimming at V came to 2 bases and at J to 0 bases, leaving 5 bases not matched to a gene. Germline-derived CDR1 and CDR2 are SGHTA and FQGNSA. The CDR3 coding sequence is TGTGCCAGCAGCTTAAACGGGGGGAGCAGCACAGATACGCAGTATTTT. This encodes CASSLNGGSSTDTQYF.

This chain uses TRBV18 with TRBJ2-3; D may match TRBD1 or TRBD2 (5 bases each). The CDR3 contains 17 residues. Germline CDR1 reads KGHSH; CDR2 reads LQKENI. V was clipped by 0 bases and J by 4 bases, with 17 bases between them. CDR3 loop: CASSPPGTGRRADTQYF. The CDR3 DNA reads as TGTGCCAGCTCACCACCGGGGACGGGACGCCGGGCAGATACGCAGTATTTT.

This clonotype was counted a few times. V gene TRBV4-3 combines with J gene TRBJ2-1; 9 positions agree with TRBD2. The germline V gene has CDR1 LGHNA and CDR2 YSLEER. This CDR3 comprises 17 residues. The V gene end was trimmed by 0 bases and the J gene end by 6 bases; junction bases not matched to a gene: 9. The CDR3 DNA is TGCGCCAGCAGCCAAGATTTTGCGGGGGGGCTTTCCAATGAGCAGTTCTTC. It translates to CASSQDFAGGLSNEQFF.

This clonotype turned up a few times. The CDR3 region has the DNA TGTGCCAGCAGGATTGGGGCCAACGTCCTGACTTTC. It encodes CASRIGANVLTF. The chain combines TRBV12-3 or TRBV12-4 with TRBJ2-6, with D hard to call. The length of the CDR3 is 12 residues. Trimming removed 6 bases at V and 3 bases at J, with 3 bases between.

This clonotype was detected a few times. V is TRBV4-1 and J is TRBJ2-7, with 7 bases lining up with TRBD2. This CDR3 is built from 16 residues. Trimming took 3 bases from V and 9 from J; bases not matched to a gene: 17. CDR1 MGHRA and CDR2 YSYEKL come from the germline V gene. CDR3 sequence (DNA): TGCGCCAGCAGCCAGGGGGGGAGTCGGAGGGGCGGTGGGCAGTACTTC. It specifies CASSQGGSRRGGGQYF.

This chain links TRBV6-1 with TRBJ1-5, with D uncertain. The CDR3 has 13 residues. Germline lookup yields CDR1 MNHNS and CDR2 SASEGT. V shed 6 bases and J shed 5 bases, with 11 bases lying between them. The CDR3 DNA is TGTGCCAGCAGCCACGGGGTGTATCAGCCCCAGCATTTT. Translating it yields CASSHGVYQPQHF.

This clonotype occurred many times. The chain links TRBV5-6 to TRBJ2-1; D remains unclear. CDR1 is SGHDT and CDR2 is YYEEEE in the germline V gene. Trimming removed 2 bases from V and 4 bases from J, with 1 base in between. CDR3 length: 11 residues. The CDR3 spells CASSFYNEQFF. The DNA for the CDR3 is TGTGCCAGCAGCTTTTACAATGAGCAGTTCTTC. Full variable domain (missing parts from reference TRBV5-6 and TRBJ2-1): DAGVTQSPTHLIKTRGQQVTLRCSPKSGHDTVSWYQQALGQGPQFIFQYYEEEERQRGNFPDRFSGHQFPNYSSELNVNALLLGDSALYLCASSFYNEQFFGPGTRLTVL.

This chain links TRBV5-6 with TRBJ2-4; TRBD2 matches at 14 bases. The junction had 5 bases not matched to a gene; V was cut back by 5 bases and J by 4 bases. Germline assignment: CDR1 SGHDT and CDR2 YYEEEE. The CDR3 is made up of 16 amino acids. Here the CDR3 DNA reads TGTGCCAGCAGTGACGGGACTAGCGGGGGTAAAAACATTCAGTACTTC. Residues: CASSDGTSGGKNIQYF.